This T cell receptor (beta chain) originates from a study of shared clonotypes between healthy human individuals. About the study: Three plates each covered CD4 naive and memory; CD8 naive two, CD8 memory one.

For sorted subsets, roughly 200 ng DNA per replicate equaled approximately 30,000 T cell genomes. The method was immunoSEQ multiplex PCR; TCRdb's version includes in-frame clones alone and lacks a portion of them. The sample has some 380,000 clones, around 96% seen once. CDR1 and CDR2 (germline): MNHEY, SVGAGI. The CDR3 consists of 13 residues. V lost 3 bases to trimming and J lost 8 bases, with 13 bases between them. This chain connects TRBV6-5 to TRBJ1-2; no firm D call. This clonotype was sampled from a man aged 25-40 years in good health. Sequenced input: memory CD8+ T cells sorted from blood. Subset specified: CD45RO+ cells pooled with CCR7-negative TemRA cells. DNA for the CDR3: TGTGCCAGCAGTTATGGGAGGGTAGGGGGCTACACCTTC. Translation: CASSYGRVGGYTF.